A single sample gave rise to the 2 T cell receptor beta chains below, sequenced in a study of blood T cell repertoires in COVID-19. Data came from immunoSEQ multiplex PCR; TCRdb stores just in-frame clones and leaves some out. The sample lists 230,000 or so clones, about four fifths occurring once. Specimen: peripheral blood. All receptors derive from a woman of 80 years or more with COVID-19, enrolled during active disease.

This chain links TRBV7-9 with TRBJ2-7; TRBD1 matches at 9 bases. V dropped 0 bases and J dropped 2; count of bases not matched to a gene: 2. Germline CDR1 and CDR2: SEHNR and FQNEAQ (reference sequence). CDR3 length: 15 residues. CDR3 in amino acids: CASSLAGTGPYEQYF. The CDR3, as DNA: TGTGCCAGCAGCTTAGCCGGGACAGGGCCCTACGAGCAGTACTTC.

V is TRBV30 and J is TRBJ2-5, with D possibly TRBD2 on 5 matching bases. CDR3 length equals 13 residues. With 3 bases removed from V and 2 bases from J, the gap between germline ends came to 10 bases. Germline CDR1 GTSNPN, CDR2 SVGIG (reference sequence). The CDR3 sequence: CAWSEGFQETQYF. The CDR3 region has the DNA TGTGCCTGGAGCGAGGGATTTCAAGAGACCCAGTACTTC.